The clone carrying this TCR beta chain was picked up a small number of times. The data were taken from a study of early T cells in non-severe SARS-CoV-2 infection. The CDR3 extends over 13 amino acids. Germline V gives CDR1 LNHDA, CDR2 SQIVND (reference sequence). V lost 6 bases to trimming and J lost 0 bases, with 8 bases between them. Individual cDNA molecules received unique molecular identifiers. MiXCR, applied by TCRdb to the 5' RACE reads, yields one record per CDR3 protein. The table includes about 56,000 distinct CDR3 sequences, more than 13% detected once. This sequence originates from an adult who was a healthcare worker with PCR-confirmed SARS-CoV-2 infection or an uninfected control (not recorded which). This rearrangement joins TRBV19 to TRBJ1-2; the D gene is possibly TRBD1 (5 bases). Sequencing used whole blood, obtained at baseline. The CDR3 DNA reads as TGTGCCAGTAGACAGGCAACTAACTATGGCTACACCTTC. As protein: CASRQATNYGYTF.